The source of this T cell receptor beta chain is a study of cytomegalovirus exposure and HLA in healthy donors. On the study more broadly: Early on, a data release was issued that held 80 million or so unique TCRs from HLA-typed donors. Study-level results: In a later analysis, roughly 17,000 TCR beta sequences were associated with HLA alleles at 0.05 false discovery rate.

Healthy individuals who donated bone marrow served as the donors. This clone was counted between two and nine times. Its specificity is unknown. This CDR3 is 16 amino acids long. V was clipped by 5 bases and J by 3 bases; unmatched bases: 8. The germline V gene has CDR1 SNHLY and CDR2 FYNNEI. This PCR relied on a set of 60 Vbeta primers and 13 Jbeta primers. TCRdb's table, derived via immunoSEQ multiplex PCR, lists solely in-frame clones and lacks some. Altogether about 120,000 clones are present, about three quarters being singletons, with the ten largest covering over 25%. Sequenced material: PBMCs. The sequence was obtained from a man between 60 and 75 years old in good health and CMV-seropositive. The gene calls are TRBV2 and TRBJ2-1; 9 bases align to TRBD1. The CDR3 sequence is CASSSSGTGRYNEQFF. As DNA, the CDR3 is TGTGCCAGCAGTAGCTCCGGGACAGGGCGCTACAATGAGCAGTTCTTC.